These 8 T cell receptor beta chains were all obtained from the same sample, sequenced in a study of T cell changes during pregnancy in multiple sclerosis. TCRdb's table, derived via immunoSEQ multiplex PCR, lists solely in-frame clones and lacks some. This sample yields more than 15,000 clones, of which 87% are seen a single time; less than 15% belongs to the top ten. The starting material was CD8+ T cells from peripheral blood mononuclear cells, obtained in the third trimester of pregnancy. The receptors originated from a female donor in good health, enrolled as a control in a pregnancy study.

This clone was counted only a few times. V usage is TRBV5-1 and J usage is TRBJ1-2; 8 nucleotides line up with TRBD1. The V and J ends lost 4 bases and 7 bases, in that order; junction bases with no gene match: 9. This CDR3 comprises 14 residues. Germline CDR1 and CDR2: SGHRS and YFSETQ. This chain's CDR3 is CASSGTGGYSGYTF. The CDR3 DNA follows: TGCGCCAGCAGCGGAACAGGGGGTTATTCTGGCTACACCTTC.

About this clone: Other DNA sequences in this sample translate to the same CDR3. This chain joins TRBV4-3 and TRBJ2-7; perhaps TRBD2 as D (7 bases). V was pared by 3 bases and J by 10 bases, with 19 bases between. Germline CDR1 and CDR2: LGHNA and YSLEER. The CDR3 spans 14 residues. The CDR3: CASSQLGGESEQYF. In DNA form, the CDR3 reads TGCGCCAGCAGCCAGTTAGGGGGGGAGAGCGAACAGTACTTC.

The chain couples TRBV7-9 to TRBJ1-1, with unresolved D. The ends were cut back, 5 bases at V and 1 base at J, with 8 bases in the middle. The germline CDR1 and CDR2 sequences are SEHNR and FQNEAQ (reference sequence). The length of the CDR3 is 13 residues. CDR3 sequence: CASSPRENTEAFF. The DNA for the CDR3 is TGTGCCAGCAGCCCGAGAGAGAACACTGAAGCTTTCTTT.

The J gene is TRBJ2-7, the V gene TRBV4-1, with 9 bases matching TRBD2. Germline CDR1 and CDR2: MGHRA and YSYEKL. J lost 4 bases, V lost 1 base, and 11 bases had no gene match. The CDR3 is 17 amino acids. The DNA for the CDR3 is TGCGCCAGCAGCCAAGCCCCGGCTAGCGGGGTTCTTTACGAGCAGTACTTC. This encodes CASSQAPASGVLYEQYF.

The rearrangement uses TRBV29-1 and TRBJ2-3; D remains unclear. The germline V and J ends were trimmed by 8 bases and 0 bases, with 12 bases remaining between them. This CDR3 spans 13 amino acids. Germline-derived CDR1 and CDR2 are SQVTM and ANQGSEA. CDR3 sequence: CSYSLVSTDTQYF. In DNA, the CDR3 is TGCAGCTATTCCCTCGTCAGCACAGATACGCAGTATTTT.

This chain connects TRBV28 to TRBJ2-3, with D tentatively TRBD2 (5 bases). The V gene lost 7 bases and the J gene lost 1 base, with 15 bases spanning the gap. Germline V lookup: CDR1 MDHEN, CDR2 SYDVKM. This CDR3 contains 15 residues. The CDR3 DNA is TGTGCCAGCACTAATGGACTCTTCCGCACAGATACGCAGTATTTT. It encodes CASTNGLFRTDTQYF.

This chain's CDR3 is CASSERDRPAMNNEKLFF. Written as DNA, the CDR3 is TGTGCCAGCAGTGAACGCGACAGACCGGCTATGAATAATGAAAAACTGTTTTTT. This chain links TRBV25-1 with TRBJ1-4; D perhaps matches TRBD1 (5 bases). The CDR3 loop spans 18 amino acids. V was pared by 2 bases and J by 4 bases, with 20 bases between. Germline CDR1 and CDR2: MGHDK and SYGVNS.

This clone was seen a few times. The V gene is TRBV6-4, the J gene TRBJ2-2; TRBD2 aligns across 14 bases. The CDR3 has 16 residues. Trimming at V came to 5 bases and at J to 6 bases, leaving 5 bases not matched to a gene. CDR1 is MRHNA and CDR2 is SNTAGT in the germline V gene. CDR3 region: CASSPSTSGGAGELFF. In DNA, the CDR3 is TGTGCCAGCAGTCCCTCGACTAGCGGGGGGGCCGGGGAGCTGTTTTTT.